This TCR beta chain stems from a study of T cell changes during pregnancy in multiple sclerosis. Libraries were prepared by immunoSEQ multiplex PCR; TCRdb keeps only in-frame clonotypes and omits some of them. The sample lists about 60,000 clones, about 89% occurring once. CDR1 SNHLY and CDR2 FYNNEI come from the germline V gene. There are 15 residues in the CDR3. Trimming removed 6 bases at V and 5 bases at J, with 17 bases between. The sample here was CD4+ T cells from peripheral blood mononuclear cells, taken in the first trimester of pregnancy. This chain uses TRBV2 with TRBJ1-5; D is possibly TRBD1 (6 bases). This receptor was obtained from a female donor with multiple sclerosis, enrolled in a pregnancy study. The CDR3 nucleotides are TGTGCCAGCAGCGCACCCACAGGGTTCGATCAGCCCCAGCATTTT. Protein product: CASSAPTGFDQPQHF.